The clone carrying this TCR beta chain was recorded only once. Its specificity is not known. This sample was included in a study of cytomegalovirus exposure and HLA in healthy donors. Whole-study findings and limits: On later analysis, the bulk of CMV-associated TCR beta chains appeared to be HLA-restricted.

CDR3 length equals 11 residues. V was clipped by 5 bases and J by 2 bases, with 2 bases between them. Germline V gene lookup returns CDR1 SGHNT and CDR2 YENEEA. Primers included in the PCR were 60 Vbeta and 13 Jbeta primers. The table came from immunoSEQ multiplex PCR; TCRdb's copy has only in-frame clones and leaves some out. The sample records tens of thousands of clones, about 80% being singletons. This chain joins TRBV11-3 and TRBJ2-3; D is unresolved. The receptor was derived from a male donor in good health and CMV-seronegative. Input material: PBMCs. The CDR3 nucleotides are TGTGCCAGCAGCCTCACAGATACGCAGTATTTT. As protein: CASSLTDTQYF.